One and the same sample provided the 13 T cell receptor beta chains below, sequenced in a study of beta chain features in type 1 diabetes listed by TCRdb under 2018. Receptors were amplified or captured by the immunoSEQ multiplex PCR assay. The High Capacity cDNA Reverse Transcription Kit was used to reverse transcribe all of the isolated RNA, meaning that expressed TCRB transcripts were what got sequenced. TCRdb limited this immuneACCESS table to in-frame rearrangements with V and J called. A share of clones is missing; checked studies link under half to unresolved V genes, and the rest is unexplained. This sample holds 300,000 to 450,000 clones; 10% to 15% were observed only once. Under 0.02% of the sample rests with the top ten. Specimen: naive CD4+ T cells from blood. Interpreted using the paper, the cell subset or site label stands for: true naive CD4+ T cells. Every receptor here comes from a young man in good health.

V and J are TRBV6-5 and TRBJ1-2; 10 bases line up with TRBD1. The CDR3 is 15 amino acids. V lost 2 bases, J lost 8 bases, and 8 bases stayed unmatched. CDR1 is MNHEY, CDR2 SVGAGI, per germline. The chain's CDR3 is CASSYMTGGFEGYTF. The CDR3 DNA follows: TGTGCCAGCAGTTACATGACAGGGGGCTTCGAGGGCTACACCTTC.

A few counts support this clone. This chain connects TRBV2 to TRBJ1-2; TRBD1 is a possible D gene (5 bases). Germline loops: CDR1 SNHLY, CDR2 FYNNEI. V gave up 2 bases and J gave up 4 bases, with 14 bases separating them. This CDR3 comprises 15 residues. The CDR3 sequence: CASSERGRHLYGYTF. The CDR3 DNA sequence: TGTGCCAGCAGTGAAAGGGGCCGCCACCTCTATGGCTACACCTTC.

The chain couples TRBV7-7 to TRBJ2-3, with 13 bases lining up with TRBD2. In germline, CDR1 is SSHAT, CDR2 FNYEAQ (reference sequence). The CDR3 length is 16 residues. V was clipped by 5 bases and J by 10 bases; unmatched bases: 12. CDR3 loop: CASSAEGTSGEVAQYF. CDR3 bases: TGTGCCAGCAGCGCTGAGGGGACTAGCGGGGAAGTGGCGCAGTATTTT.

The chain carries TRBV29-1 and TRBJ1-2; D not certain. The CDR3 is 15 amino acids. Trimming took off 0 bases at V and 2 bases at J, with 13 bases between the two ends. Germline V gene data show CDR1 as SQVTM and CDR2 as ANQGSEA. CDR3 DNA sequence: TGCAGCGTTGAAGATGCCCTCGGAGGGAACTATGGCTACACCTTC. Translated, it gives CSVEDALGGNYGYTF.

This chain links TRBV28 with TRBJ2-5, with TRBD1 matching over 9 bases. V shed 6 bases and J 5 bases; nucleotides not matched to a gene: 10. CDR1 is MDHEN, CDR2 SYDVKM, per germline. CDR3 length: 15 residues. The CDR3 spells CASSLPGQGTETQYF. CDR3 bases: TGTGCCAGCAGCCTCCCGGGACAGGGTACGGAGACCCAGTACTTC.

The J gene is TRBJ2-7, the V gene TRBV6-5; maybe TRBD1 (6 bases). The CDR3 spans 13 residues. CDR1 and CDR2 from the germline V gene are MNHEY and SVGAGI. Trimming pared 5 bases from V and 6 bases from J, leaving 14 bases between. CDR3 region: CASSEIWGLEQYF. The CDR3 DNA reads TGTGCCAGCAGTGAAATTTGGGGGCTCGAGCAGTACTTC.

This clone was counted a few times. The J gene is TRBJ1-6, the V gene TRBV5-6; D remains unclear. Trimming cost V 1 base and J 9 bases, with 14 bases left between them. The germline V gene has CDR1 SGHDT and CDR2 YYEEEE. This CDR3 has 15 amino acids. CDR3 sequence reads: CASSLMPNPTSPLHF. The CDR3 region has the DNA TGTGCCAGCAGCTTGATGCCTAACCCAACTTCACCCCTCCACTTT.

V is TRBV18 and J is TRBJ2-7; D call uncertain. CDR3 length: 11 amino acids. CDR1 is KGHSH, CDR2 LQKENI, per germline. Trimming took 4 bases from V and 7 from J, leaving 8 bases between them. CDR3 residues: CASSQFREQYF. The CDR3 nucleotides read TGTGCCAGCTCACAATTCAGGGAGCAGTACTTC.

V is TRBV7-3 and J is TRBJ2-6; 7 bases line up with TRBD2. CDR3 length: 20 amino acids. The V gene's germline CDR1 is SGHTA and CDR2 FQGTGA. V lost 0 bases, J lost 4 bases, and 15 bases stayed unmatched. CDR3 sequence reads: CASSLTGWAGVYGGANVLTF. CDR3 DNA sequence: TGTGCCAGCAGCTTAACGGGTTGGGCGGGGGTGTACGGAGGGGCCAACGTCCTGACTTTC. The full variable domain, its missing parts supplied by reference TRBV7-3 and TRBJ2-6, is GAGVSQTPSNKVTEKGKYVELRCDPISGHTALYWYRQSLGQGPEFLIYFQGTGAADDSGLPNDRFFAVRPEGSVSTLKIQRTERGDSAVYLCASSLTGWAGVYGGANVLTFGAGSRLTVL.

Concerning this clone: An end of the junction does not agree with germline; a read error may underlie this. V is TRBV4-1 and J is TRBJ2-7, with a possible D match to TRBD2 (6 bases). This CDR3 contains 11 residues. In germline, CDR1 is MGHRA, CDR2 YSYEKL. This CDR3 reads CASSQGGAAVF. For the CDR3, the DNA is TGCGCCAGCAGCCAAGGCGGGGCGGCGGTGTTC.

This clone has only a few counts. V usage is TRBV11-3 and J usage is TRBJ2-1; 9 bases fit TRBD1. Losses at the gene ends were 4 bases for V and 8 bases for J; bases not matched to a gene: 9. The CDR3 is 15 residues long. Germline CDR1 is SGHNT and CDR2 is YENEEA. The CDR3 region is CASSSTGQGHDEQFF. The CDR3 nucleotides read TGTGCCAGCAGCTCGACGGGACAGGGCCATGATGAGCAGTTCTTC.

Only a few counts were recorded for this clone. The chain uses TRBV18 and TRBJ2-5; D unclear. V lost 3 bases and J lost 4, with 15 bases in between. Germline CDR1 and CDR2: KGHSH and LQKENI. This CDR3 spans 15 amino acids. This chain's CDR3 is CASSPVGRPRETQYF. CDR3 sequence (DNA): TGTGCCAGCTCACCCGTGGGCCGGCCGCGAGAGACCCAGTACTTC.

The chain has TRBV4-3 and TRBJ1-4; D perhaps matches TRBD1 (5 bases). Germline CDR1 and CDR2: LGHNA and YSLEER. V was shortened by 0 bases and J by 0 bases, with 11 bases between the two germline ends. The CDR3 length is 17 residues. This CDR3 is CASSQETPGPTNEKLFF. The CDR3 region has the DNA TGCGCCAGCAGCCAAGAGACCCCAGGGCCAACTAATGAAAAACTGTTTTTT.